A single sample gave rise to the 32 T cell receptor beta chains below, sequenced in a study of cytomegalovirus exposure and HLA in healthy donors. 60 Vbeta and 13 Jbeta primers were used in PCR. Method: immunoSEQ multiplex PCR; TCRdb's copy keeps in-frame clones and lacks some. The clone table shows about 33,000 clones, with the ten largest holding roughly 3.5%. Sequencing was performed on PBMCs. The receptor source for this set is a man aged 40-50 years in good health and CMV-seronegative.

The chain combines TRBV5-1 with TRBJ1-2; TRBD1 matches at 7 bases. J lost 10 bases, V lost 4 bases, and 13 bases had no gene match. Germline V gene data show CDR1 as SGHRS and CDR2 as YFSETQ. This CDR3 region has 14 residues. The chain's CDR3 is CASSQLSGQPTYTF. CDR3 nucleotides: TGCGCCAGCAGCCAGCTTTCGGGACAGCCAACCTACACCTTC. Full variable domain (missing parts from reference TRBV5-1 and TRBJ1-2): KAGVTQTPRYLIKTRGQQVTLSCSPISGHRSVSWYQQTPGQGLQFLFEYFSETQRNKGNFPGRFSGRQFSNSRSEMNVSTLELGDSALYLCASSQLSGQPTYTFGSGTRLTVV.

V is TRBV4-1 and J is TRBJ2-7; tentative D call: TRBD2 (6 bases). This CDR3 is 18 amino acids long. V gave up 2 bases and J gave up 2 bases, with 22 bases separating them. CDR1 MGHRA and CDR2 YSYEKL come from the germline V gene. CDR3 in amino acids: CASSQQIYLAGSAYEQYF. The CDR3 DNA is TGCGCCAGCAGCCAACAAATTTATTTGGCGGGGAGCGCCTACGAGCAGTACTTC.

V is TRBV7-9 and J is TRBJ1-3; maybe TRBD1 (6 bases). V lost 6 bases, J lost 3 bases, and 12 bases lay in between. This CDR3 contains 14 residues. Germline CDR1 SEHNR, CDR2 FQNEAQ (reference sequence). As DNA, the CDR3 is TGTGCCAGCAGATTCACAGGGAGTGGAAACACCATATATTTT. Its protein is CASRFTGSGNTIYF.

This chain uses TRBV11-3 with TRBJ2-1; the D gene is possibly TRBD1 (7 bases). The CDR3 runs 14 residues. Germline CDR1 and CDR2: SGHNT and YENEEA. Deletions cut 4 bases from V and 5 bases from J, with 12 bases between. The CDR3 protein is CASSSRGVHNEQFF. DNA of the CDR3: TGTGCCAGCAGCTCCAGGGGGGTCCACAATGAGCAGTTCTTC.

The rearrangement uses TRBV7-9 and TRBJ1-2; tentatively, D is TRBD1 (6 bases). This CDR3 is 13 amino acids long. V was shortened by 7 bases and J by 6 bases, with 15 bases between the two germline ends. The germline V gene has CDR1 SEHNR and CDR2 FQNEAQ (reference sequence). The CDR3 protein is CASTLGGADGYTF. CDR3 bases: TGTGCCAGCACCCTCGGGGGGGCGGATGGCTACACCTTC.

V gene TRBV30 combines with J gene TRBJ2-7; 9 positions agree with TRBD1. The CDR3 has 14 residues. V lost 7 bases and J lost 2; bases outside the gene matches: 9. From germline, CDR1 is GTSNPN and CDR2 SVGIG (reference sequence). The CDR3 DNA reads as TGTGCCTCGACGGGACAGGGAACGCCCTACGAGCAGTACTTC. Residues: CASTGQGTPYEQYF.

The chain combines TRBV29-1 with TRBJ2-7, with TRBD1 as a possible D gene (6 bases). This CDR3 contains 12 residues. Trimming pared 4 bases from V and 7 bases from J, leaving 14 bases between. Germline V gene data show CDR1 as SQVTM and CDR2 as ANQGSEA. The CDR3 region is CSVARGSGEQYF. The CDR3 region has the DNA TGCAGCGTTGCTAGGGGGAGTGGGGAGCAGTACTTC.

The genes are TRBV27 and TRBJ2-2; D is undetermined. Germline V gives CDR1 MNHEY, CDR2 SMNVEV (reference sequence). The CDR3 covers 15 residues. Trimming took off 2 bases at V and 0 bases at J, with 7 bases between the two ends. The CDR3 loop reads CASSLGPANTGELFF. The DNA of the CDR3 is TGTGCCAGCAGTTTAGGGCCCGCGAACACCGGGGAGCTGTTTTTT.

The rearrangement links TRBV7-2 to TRBJ2-7, with 9 positions matching TRBD2. Germline CDR1 and CDR2: SGHTA and FQGNSA. The CDR3 runs 15 residues. Losses at the gene ends were 5 bases for V and 2 bases for J; bases not matched to a gene: 7. The CDR3 DNA reads as TGTGCCAGCAGCCTTGTAGCGGGAGACGCCTACGAGCAGTACTTC. Encoded protein: CASSLVAGDAYEQYF.

The J gene is TRBJ2-7, the V gene TRBV5-8; TRBD2 might be the D (5 bases). In germline, CDR1 is SGHTS, CDR2 YDEGEE. The CDR3 contains 13 residues. Trimming removed 1 base at V and 7 bases at J, with 12 bases between. The chain's CDR3 is CASSLQDGGEQYF. The CDR3 DNA sequence: TGTGCCAGCAGCTTGCAAGACGGCGGGGAGCAGTACTTC.

The J gene is TRBJ1-2, the V gene TRBV19; 10 nucleotides agree with TRBD1. This CDR3 contains 14 residues. From germline, CDR1 is LNHDA and CDR2 SQIVND (reference sequence). V gave up 8 bases and J gave up 4 bases; unmatched junction bases: 7. This CDR3 is CASRDRDRGYGYTF. CDR3 sequence (DNA): TGTGCCAGTCGCGACCGGGACAGGGGCTATGGCTACACCTTC.

As regards this clone: At one boundary the junction diverges from the germline segment, which might be a read error. CDR3 in amino acids: CAWSGPGLVF. The CDR3 coding sequence is TGTGCCTGGAGTGGCCCGGGTCTAGTCTTC. This rearrangement joins TRBV30 to TRBJ2-1; no clear D gene. Per germline, CDR1 GTSNPN and CDR2 SVGIG (reference sequence). This CDR3 spans 10 amino acids.

The chain recombines TRBV15 with TRBJ1-5; no reliable D call. The length of the CDR3 is 15 residues. Trimming removed 0 bases at V and 1 base at J, with 7 bases between. CDR1 and CDR2 from the germline V gene are LNHNV and YYDKDF (reference sequence). The CDR3 reads CATSRDMESNQPQHF. The CDR3 nucleotides are TGTGCCACCAGCAGAGATATGGAGAGCAATCAGCCCCAGCATTTT.

The V gene is TRBV7-3, the J gene TRBJ2-5; 8 positions match TRBD2. CDR1 is SGHTA and CDR2 is FQGTGA in the germline V gene. V gave up 5 bases and J gave up 13 bases; unmatched junction bases: 12. This CDR3 has 13 amino acids. CDR3 residues: CASSTTSGGFLYF. CDR3 DNA: TGTGCCAGCAGCACAACTAGCGGAGGTTTCCTGTACTTC. The variable domain in full, completed from reference TRBV7-3 and TRBJ2-5, reads GAGVSQTPSNKVTEKGKYVELRCDPISGHTALYWYRQSLGQGPEFLIYFQGTGAADDSGLPNDRFFAVRPEGSVSTLKIQRTERGDSAVYLCASSTTSGGFLYFGPGTRLLVL.

This chain joins TRBV7-3 and TRBJ2-2, with TRBD2 identical over 8 bases. The junction had 11 bases not matched to a gene; V was cut back by 1 base and J by 7 bases. CDR1 and CDR2 (germline): SGHTA, FQGTGA. The CDR3 covers 17 residues. The CDR3 spells CASSLIGSGDGGGELFF. In DNA, the CDR3 is TGTGCCAGCAGCTTAATTGGTAGCGGGGATGGCGGCGGGGAGCTGTTTTTT.

The rearrangement joins TRBV30 to TRBJ1-1; perhaps TRBD1 as D (6 bases). The CDR3 runs to 13 residues. Deletions cut 3 bases from V and 1 base from J, with 9 bases between. The germline V gene has CDR1 GTSNPN and CDR2 SVGIG (reference sequence). CDR3 amino acids: CAWSYRENTEAFF. In DNA form, the CDR3 reads TGTGCCTGGAGCTACAGGGAGAACACTGAAGCTTTCTTT.

The V call is TRBV9, the J call TRBJ2-7; tentative D call: TRBD1 (6 bases). CDR1 and CDR2 from the germline V gene are SGDLS and YYNGEE. The V gene lost 4 bases and the J gene lost 3 bases, with 11 bases spanning the gap. The CDR3 length is 13 residues. CDR3 DNA: TGTGCCAGCAGCTCAGGACAGTTCTACGAGCAGTACTTC. Protein sequence: CASSSGQFYEQYF.

V gene TRBV7-2 combines with J gene TRBJ2-1, with D maybe TRBD1 (6 bases). The length of the CDR3 is 13 residues. Trimming removed 1 base at V and 7 bases at J, with 8 bases between. Germline lookup yields CDR1 SGHTA and CDR2 FQGNSA. CDR3 DNA sequence: TGTGCCAGCAGCTTAGACAGGGCGAATGAGCAGTTCTTC. It codes for CASSLDRANEQFF. Complete variable domain (other parts from reference TRBV7-2 and TRBJ2-1): GAGVSQSPSNKVTEKGKDVELRCDPISGHTALYWYRQSLGQGLEFLIYFQGNSAPDKSGLPSDRFSAERTGGSVSTLTIQRTQQEDSAVYLCASSLDRANEQFFGPGTRLTVL.

The chain employs TRBV7-2 and TRBJ1-5, with D perhaps TRBD1 (5 bases). Trimming took 1 base from V and 7 from J, leaving 14 bases between them. Germline CDR1 reads SGHTA; CDR2 reads FQGNSA. The CDR3 is made up of 15 amino acids. The CDR3 bases are TGTGCCAGCAGCTTAGGTGGTGGCAGGGCCCAGCCCCAGCATTTT. It yields the protein CASSLGGGRAQPQHF.

The chain carries TRBV27 and TRBJ2-7, with D unclear. This CDR3 region has 14 residues. CDR1 and CDR2 (germline): MNHEY, SMNVEV (reference sequence). Trimming stripped 5 bases from V and 0 bases from J, with 11 bases between. Written as DNA, the CDR3 is TGTGCCAGCAGTCTCCGGGTCGGCTCCTACGAGCAGTACTTC. Its protein is CASSLRVGSYEQYF.

The chain couples TRBV30 to TRBJ2-7; D possibly corresponds to TRBD2 (6 bases). The CDR3 runs to 14 residues. The germline V gene has CDR1 GTSNPN and CDR2 SVGIG (reference sequence). V was trimmed by 2 bases and J by 5 bases, leaving 16 bases between them. The CDR3 bases are TGTGCCTGGAGTCCGTTGACTAGAGTCAACGAGCAGTACTTC. Translating it yields CAWSPLTRVNEQYF. Full variable domain (missing parts from reference TRBV30 and TRBJ2-7): SQTIHQWPATLVQPVGSPLSLECTVEGTSNPNLYWYRQAAGRGLQLLFYSVGIGQISSEVPQNLSASRPQDRQFILSSKKLLLSDSGFYLCAWSPLTRVNEQYFGPGTRLTVT.

The chain couples TRBV18 to TRBJ1-2; no reliable D call. The CDR3 is 14 residues long. Trimming shortened V by 5 bases and J by 0 bases, and 10 bases separated the two germline ends. Per germline, CDR1 KGHSH and CDR2 LQKENI. The CDR3 loop is CASSEKLANYGYTF. In nucleotides, the CDR3 is TGTGCCAGCTCAGAGAAGTTAGCTAACTATGGCTACACCTTC.

For the CDR3, the DNA is TGTGCCAGCTCTGCAGCGGGAGGTATAGTACATGAGCAGTTCTTC. It specifies CASSAAGGIVHEQFF. The chain couples TRBV18 to TRBJ2-1; 9 bases map to TRBD2. This CDR3 is 15 amino acids long. Germline V gene data show CDR1 as KGHSH and CDR2 as LQKENI. V was pared by 6 bases and J by 8 bases, with 11 bases of the junction left unmatched.

The V and J genes are TRBV5-6 and TRBJ2-5, with TRBD2 identical over 11 bases. From germline, CDR1 is SGHDT and CDR2 YYEEEE. The CDR3 has 16 residues. Trimming at V came to 3 bases and at J to 5 bases, leaving 9 bases not matched to a gene. CDR3 sequence: CASSSTSGSGGETQYF. DNA of the CDR3: TGTGCCAGCAGCTCTACTAGCGGGAGCGGCGGGGAGACCCAGTACTTC.

The chain employs TRBV6-4 and TRBJ2-1, with 9 bases aligning to TRBD2. CDR3 size: 14 residues. CDR1 and CDR2 from the germline V gene are MRHNA and SNTAGT. J gave up 6 bases and V 4 bases, and 4 bases lay outside the gene matches. DNA of the CDR3: TGTGCCAGCAGTGTTTCTAGCGGGATCAATGAGCAGTTCTTC. This gives the protein CASSVSSGINEQFF.

The chain recombines TRBV15 with TRBJ1-1; D uncertain. Trimming stripped 3 bases from V and 9 bases from J, with 14 bases between. Germline-derived CDR1 and CDR2 are LNHNV and YYDKDF (reference sequence). The CDR3 extends over 13 amino acids. CDR3 bases: TGTGCCACCAGCAGCCCCTTTGGCGGCCAAGCTTTCTTT. Translating it yields CATSSPFGGQAFF. Looking up the rest from reference TRBV15 and TRBJ1-1 gives the full variable domain: DAMVIQNPRYQVTQFGKPVTLSCSQTLNHNVMYWYQQKSSQAPKLLFHYYDKDFNNEADTPDNFQSRRPNTSFCFLDIRSPGLGDTAMYLCATSSPFGGQAFFGQGTRLTVV.

This chain links TRBV6-5 with TRBJ1-1; D not certain. Trimming stripped 6 bases from V and 1 base from J, with 12 bases between. The CDR3 is 14 residues long. Germline CDR1 reads MNHEY; CDR2 reads SVGAGI. Here the CDR3 reads CASSLDGKNTEAFF. The CDR3 nucleotides are TGTGCCAGCAGCCTAGACGGCAAGAACACTGAAGCTTTCTTT.

This chain uses TRBV28 with TRBJ2-2, with D possibly matching TRBD2 (6 bases). Germline loops: CDR1 MDHEN, CDR2 SYDVKM. The V and J ends lost 4 bases and 6 bases respectively, with 6 bases between them. This CDR3 comprises 12 residues. The CDR3 region has the DNA TGTGCCAGCAGTTGGGAGGCCGGGGAGCTGTTTTTT. This gives the protein CASSWEAGELFF.

CDR3 amino acids: CAWSRQGKAEAFF. In nucleotides, the CDR3 is TGTGCCTGGAGTAGACAGGGGAAGGCTGAAGCTTTCTTT. This sequence joins TRBV30 and TRBJ1-1; 8 bases match TRBD1. The CDR3 runs 13 residues. J was trimmed by 6 bases and V by 2 bases; bases with no gene match: 5. CDR1 is GTSNPN, CDR2 SVGIG, per germline (reference sequence).

This rearrangement joins TRBV7-2 to TRBJ2-7, with D uncertain. Germline V gives CDR1 SGHTA, CDR2 FQGNSA. The V and J ends lost 4 bases and 3 bases respectively, with 10 bases between them. This CDR3 is 13 amino acids long. Written as DNA, the CDR3 is TGTGCCAGCAGCTACTACATTAACTACGAGCAGTACTTC. Amino acids: CASSYYINYEQYF.

To note about this clone: One junction end does not reproduce the germline sequence, and a read error may be involved. The chain links TRBV19 to TRBJ2-1, with D maybe TRBD1 (6 bases). Looked up from germline, CDR1 is LNHDA and CDR2 is SQIVND (reference sequence). This CDR3 has 15 residues. The CDR3 is CASRIGTRGGHEQFF. The CDR3 coding sequence is TGTGCCAGTAGGATAGGGACAAGGGGTGGCCATGAGCAGTTCTTC.

This rearrangement joins TRBV28 to TRBJ1-2, with 7 bases matching TRBD1. V was clipped by 5 bases and J by 3 bases; unmatched bases: 6. This CDR3 spans 14 amino acids. CDR1 is MDHEN and CDR2 is SYDVKM in the germline V gene. This CDR3 reads CASSLKTGHYGYTF. In DNA, the CDR3 is TGTGCCAGCAGTCTCAAGACAGGGCACTATGGCTACACCTTC.